This T cell receptor (beta chain) was identified in a study of blood T cells in healthy people across ages. The overall study: Capturing about one barcoded beta molecule per two T cells was achieved by template switching.

Primed by a sample-barcoded 5' primer and a J-beta primer mix, a second PCR proceeded for about 6 to 11 cycles. TCRdb redid the calling of the 5' RACE reads with MiXCR, one entry per CDR3 protein. The table records fewer than 1.5 million distinct CDR3 sequences, roughly 40% of them present only once. The CDR3 consists of 11 residues. Germline V lookup: CDR1 SNHLY, CDR2 FYNNEI. Trimming removed 7 bases from V and 13 bases from J; junction bases left unmatched: 7. The sequencing input was blood. The receptor was isolated from a woman in her late teens or twenties in good health. The J gene is TRBJ2-4, the V gene TRBV2, with 7 bases that match TRBD2. The CDR3 region is CASMGGREQYF. The CDR3 DNA reads TGTGCCAGCATGGGGGGGAGGGAGCAGTACTTC.